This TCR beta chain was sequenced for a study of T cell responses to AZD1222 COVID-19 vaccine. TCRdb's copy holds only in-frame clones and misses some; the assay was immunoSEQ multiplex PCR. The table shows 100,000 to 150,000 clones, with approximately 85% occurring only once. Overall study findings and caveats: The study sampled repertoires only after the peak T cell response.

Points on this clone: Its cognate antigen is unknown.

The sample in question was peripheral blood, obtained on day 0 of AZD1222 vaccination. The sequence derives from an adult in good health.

The CDR3 protein is CASSSSGNTGELFF. The CDR3 DNA reads as TGTGCCAGCAGCTCTAGCGGGAACACCGGGGAGCTGTTTTTT. The chain is built from TRBV7-8 and TRBJ2-2, with 7 bases identical to TRBD2. Germline V gene sequence: CDR1 SGHVS, CDR2 FQNEAQ. J lost 1 base, V lost 4 bases, and 0 bases had no gene match. This CDR3 region has 14 residues.